The 4 T cell receptor beta chains presented below share a single source sample, sequenced in a study of shared clonotypes between healthy human individuals. TCRdb's copy holds only in-frame clones and misses some; the assay was immunoSEQ multiplex PCR. The data show millions of clones, with roughly 95% seen just once and 0.13% held by the top ten. The source material was naive CD4+ T cells sorted from blood. As for subset: CD45RA+ positively selected. The receptors come from a man in his late teens or twenties in good health.

The chain employs TRBV11-2 and TRBJ1-4; TRBD1 matches 8 bases. The CDR3 extends over 15 amino acids. CDR1 and CDR2 (germline): SGHAT, FQNNGV. The J segment lost 8 bases and the V segment lost 5 bases, leaving 10 bases of the junction unmatched. CDR3 amino acids: CASSRPGTGGEKLFF. In DNA form, the CDR3 reads TGTGCCAGCAGCCGGCCGGGGACAGGAGGGGAAAAACTGTTTTTT.

This rearrangement joins TRBV10-1 to TRBJ2-7, with a tentative D call TRBD1 (6 bases). This CDR3 has 13 amino acids. CDR1 WNHNN and CDR2 SYGVQD come from the germline V gene (reference sequence). Trimming removed 8 bases from V and 0 bases from J, with 11 bases in between. CDR3 sequence: CASQDSSSYEQYF. CDR3 bases: TGCGCCAGCCAGGACAGTAGCTCCTACGAGCAGTACTTC.

The chain employs TRBV4-3 and TRBJ2-7; 15 bases fit TRBD2. Trimming took 0 bases from V and 2 from J; bases not matched to a gene: 8. CDR3 length equals 19 residues. Germline V gene lookup returns CDR1 LGHNA and CDR2 YSLEER. The CDR3 spells CASSQERTSGRAVAYEQYF. For the CDR3, the DNA is TGCGCCAGCAGCCAAGAAAGGACTAGCGGGAGGGCCGTGGCCTACGAGCAGTACTTC.

The J gene is TRBJ2-7, the V gene TRBV28; no clear D gene. Trimming removed 2 bases from V and 3 bases from J, with 8 bases in between. The germline V gene encodes CDR1 MDHEN and CDR2 SYDVKM. The CDR3 runs 13 residues. The CDR3 spells CASSLHPNYEQYF. CDR3 bases: TGTGCCAGCAGTTTACACCCTAACTACGAGCAGTACTTC.